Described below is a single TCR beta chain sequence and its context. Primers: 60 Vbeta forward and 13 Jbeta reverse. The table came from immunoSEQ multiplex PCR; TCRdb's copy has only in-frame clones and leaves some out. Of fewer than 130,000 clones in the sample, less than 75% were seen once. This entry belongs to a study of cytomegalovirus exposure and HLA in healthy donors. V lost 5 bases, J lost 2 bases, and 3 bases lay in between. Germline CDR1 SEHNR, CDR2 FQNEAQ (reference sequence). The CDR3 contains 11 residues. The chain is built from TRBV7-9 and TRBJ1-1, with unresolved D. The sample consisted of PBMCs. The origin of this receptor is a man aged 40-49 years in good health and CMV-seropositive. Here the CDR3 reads CASSLNTEAFF. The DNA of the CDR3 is TGTGCCAGCAGCCTCAACACTGAAGCTTTCTTT.